A single sample is the source of the 11 T cell receptor beta chains below, sequenced in a study of CD8 T cells in Susac syndrome. RNA in amounts of about 0.45 to 1 ug was reverse transcribed with random hexamers. TCRdb fed the immunoSEQ multiplex PCR reads into MiXCR, producing one record per CDR3 protein. The repertoire has 300,000 or so distinct CDR3 sequences, 92% of them found once; the top ten carry 0.065%. The sample was CD4+ T cells from PBMCs. All receptors come from a human donor with multiple sclerosis.

V and J are TRBV28 and TRBJ2-7; no clear D gene. This CDR3 contains 13 residues. The V end was cut by 3 bases, the J end by 3 bases, with 9 bases between. Germline V gives CDR1 MDHEN, CDR2 SYDVKM. CDR3 sequence: CASSLYRDYEQYF. The CDR3, as DNA: TGTGCCAGCAGTTTGTACAGAGACTACGAGCAGTACTTC.

This chain links TRBV14 with TRBJ2-2, with TRBD2 matching 8 bases. This CDR3 has 19 residues. The germline gives CDR1 SGHDN, CDR2 FVKESK. J gave up 0 bases and V 4 bases, and 13 bases lay outside the gene matches. The CDR3 bases are TGTGCCAGCAGCCCGATTCAAGCGGGAGTCCTTCCGAACACCGGGGAGCTGTTTTTT. Amino acid sequence: CASSPIQAGVLPNTGELFF.

CDR3 sequence reads: CAISGDNQPQHF. DNA for the CDR3: TGTGCCATCAGTGGGGACAATCAGCCCCAGCATTTT. The gene calls are TRBV10-3 and TRBJ1-5; D not resolved. Germline V lookup: CDR1 ENHRY, CDR2 SYGVKD. This CDR3 is 12 amino acids long. The germline V and J ends were trimmed by 4 bases and 3 bases, with 4 bases remaining between them.

The rearrangement uses TRBV7-2 and TRBJ2-5; 8 bases line up with TRBD2. Germline trimming cut 5 bases from V and 9 bases from J; bases unmatched to any gene: 5. The CDR3 sequence is 12 residues long. Per the germline V gene, CDR1 is SGHTA and CDR2 is FQGNSA. The DNA for the CDR3 is TGTGCCAGCAGCCGCCACGGGGGGGCCCAGTACTTC. Its translation: CASSRHGGAQYF.

V is TRBV2 and J is TRBJ2-2; D possibly corresponds to TRBD1 (6 bases). Germline V gene sequence: CDR1 SNHLY, CDR2 FYNNEI. V lost 7 bases to trimming and J lost 4 bases, with 22 bases between them. The CDR3 has 17 amino acids. The CDR3 loop is CASIKKRQAGRTGELFF. As DNA, the CDR3 is TGTGCCAGCATCAAAAAGAGACAGGCAGGCCGCACCGGGGAGCTGTTTTTT.

J is TRBJ2-5 and V is TRBV14; 7 bases agree with TRBD2. CDR1 and CDR2 from the germline V gene are SGHDN and FVKESK. After removal of 5 bases from V and 5 bases from J, the junction contained 8 bases not matched to a gene. The CDR3 covers 14 residues. The DNA of the CDR3 is TGTGCCAGCAGCGAACGACTCGGGGGGGAGACCCAGTACTTC. Its translation is CASSERLGGETQYF.

This chain uses TRBV4-1 with TRBJ1-2; D remains ambiguous. This CDR3 has 13 residues. Germline V gene sequence: CDR1 MGHRA, CDR2 YSYEKL. The germline V and J ends were trimmed by 0 bases and 4 bases, with 6 bases remaining between them. CDR3: CASSQDQLYGYTF. CDR3 bases: TGCGCCAGCAGCCAAGACCAACTCTATGGCTACACCTTC.

The rearrangement joins TRBV5-1 to TRBJ1-1; 7 bases are a match to TRBD1. The germline V gene encodes CDR1 SGHRS and CDR2 YFSETQ. This CDR3 is built from 15 residues. V gave up 4 bases and J gave up 0 bases; unmatched junction bases: 6. CDR3: CASSEGTVMNTEAFF. The CDR3 DNA follows: TGCGCCAGCAGCGAAGGGACAGTTATGAACACTGAAGCTTTCTTT.

The V gene is TRBV24-1, the J gene TRBJ1-5; possibly TRBD1 for D (6 bases). The V end lost 12 bases, the J end lost 0 bases, and 14 bases lay between the germline ends. The V gene's germline CDR1 is KGHDR and CDR2 SFDVKD. CDR3 length equals 14 residues. The CDR3 sequence: CAARQDRSNQPQHF. Written as DNA, the CDR3 is TGTGCCGCACGACAGGACCGTAGCAATCAGCCCCAGCATTTT.

The V call is TRBV6-1, the J call TRBJ1-5; no clear D. Germline CDR1 MNHNS, CDR2 SASEGT. Trimming took off 4 bases at V and 4 bases at J, with 8 bases between the two ends. This CDR3 contains 13 residues. The CDR3 here is CASSVEGNQPQHF. In DNA form, the CDR3 reads TGTGCCAGCAGTGTTGAGGGAAATCAGCCCCAGCATTTT.

In its sample, this clonotype was seen once. The V gene is TRBV30, the J gene TRBJ1-1; weak D call: TRBD1 (5 bases). Germline assignment: CDR1 GTSNPN and CDR2 SVGIG (reference sequence). Trimming took 1 base from V and 2 from J, leaving 11 bases between them. This CDR3 spans 14 amino acids. The CDR3 sequence: CAWSERGPNTEAFF. The CDR3 region has the DNA TGTGCCTGGAGTGAAAGGGGCCCAAACACTGAAGCTTTCTTT. Drawing the rest from reference TRBV30 and TRBJ1-1, the complete variable domain is SQTIHQWPATLVQPVGSPLSLECTVEGTSNPNLYWYRQAAGRGLQLLFYSVGIGQISSEVPQNLSASRPQDRQFILSSKKLLLSDSGFYLCAWSERGPNTEAFFGQGTRLTVV.